Listed below are T cell receptor beta chains from one sample, sequenced in a study of T cell responses to AZD1222 COVID-19 vaccine. TCRdb's table, derived via immunoSEQ multiplex PCR, lists solely in-frame clones and lacks some. The sample has under 200,000 clones, roughly 90% seen once. Sequences were derived from peripheral blood, sampled on day 0 of AZD1222 vaccination. Source of these receptors: an adult in good health. CDR3s include the opening cysteine and the closing phenylalanine or tryptophan. A D gene is named only where the DNA matches it firmly. Clone size, where shown, is once, few, many, or a class for clones that have expanded.

TRBJ2-2	TRBV7-2	.	.	CASSLLGTNTGELFF	TGTGCCAGCAGCTTACTGGGGACGAACACCGGGGAGCTGTTTTTT
TRBJ1-2	TRBV10-2	.	.	CASSGGNGYTF	TGCGCCAGCAGTGGTGGTAATGGCTACACCTTC
TRBJ1-1	TRBV6-5	.	TRBD1	CASSRGGGMNTEAFF	TGTGCCAGCAGTAGGGGAGGGGGCATGAACACTGAAGCTTTCTTT
TRBJ1-1	TRBV9	once	TRBD1	CASSKQGEAPNTEAFF	TGTGCCAGCAGCAAACAGGGGGAGGCCCCGAACACTGAAGCTTTCTTT
TRBJ1-1	TRBV7-9	.	TRBD1	CASARLGTALGRNTEAFF	TGTGCCAGCGCCAGGTTAGGGACAGCATTAGGAAGGAACACTGAAGCTTTCTTT
TRBJ2-5	TRBV6-6	once	TRBD1	CASSQQGQETQYF	TGTGCCAGCAGTCAACAGGGGCAAGAGACCCAGTACTTC
TRBJ2-1	TRBV7-2	once	.	CASSLVTGNEQFF	TGTGCCAGCAGCTTAGTTACGGGAAATGAGCAGTTCTTC
TRBJ1-2	TRBV30	.	.	CAWSVLGRTNYGYTF	TGTGCCTGGAGTGTACTAGGGAGAACAAACTATGGCTACACCTTC
TRBJ2-3	TRBV7-6	.	.	CASSPQGADTQYF	TGTGCCAGCAGCCCGCAGGGAGCAGATACGCAGTATTTT
TRBJ2-7	TRBV7-2	.	.	CASSLGTYEQYF	TGTGCCAGCAGCTTAGGCACCTACGAGCAGTACTTC